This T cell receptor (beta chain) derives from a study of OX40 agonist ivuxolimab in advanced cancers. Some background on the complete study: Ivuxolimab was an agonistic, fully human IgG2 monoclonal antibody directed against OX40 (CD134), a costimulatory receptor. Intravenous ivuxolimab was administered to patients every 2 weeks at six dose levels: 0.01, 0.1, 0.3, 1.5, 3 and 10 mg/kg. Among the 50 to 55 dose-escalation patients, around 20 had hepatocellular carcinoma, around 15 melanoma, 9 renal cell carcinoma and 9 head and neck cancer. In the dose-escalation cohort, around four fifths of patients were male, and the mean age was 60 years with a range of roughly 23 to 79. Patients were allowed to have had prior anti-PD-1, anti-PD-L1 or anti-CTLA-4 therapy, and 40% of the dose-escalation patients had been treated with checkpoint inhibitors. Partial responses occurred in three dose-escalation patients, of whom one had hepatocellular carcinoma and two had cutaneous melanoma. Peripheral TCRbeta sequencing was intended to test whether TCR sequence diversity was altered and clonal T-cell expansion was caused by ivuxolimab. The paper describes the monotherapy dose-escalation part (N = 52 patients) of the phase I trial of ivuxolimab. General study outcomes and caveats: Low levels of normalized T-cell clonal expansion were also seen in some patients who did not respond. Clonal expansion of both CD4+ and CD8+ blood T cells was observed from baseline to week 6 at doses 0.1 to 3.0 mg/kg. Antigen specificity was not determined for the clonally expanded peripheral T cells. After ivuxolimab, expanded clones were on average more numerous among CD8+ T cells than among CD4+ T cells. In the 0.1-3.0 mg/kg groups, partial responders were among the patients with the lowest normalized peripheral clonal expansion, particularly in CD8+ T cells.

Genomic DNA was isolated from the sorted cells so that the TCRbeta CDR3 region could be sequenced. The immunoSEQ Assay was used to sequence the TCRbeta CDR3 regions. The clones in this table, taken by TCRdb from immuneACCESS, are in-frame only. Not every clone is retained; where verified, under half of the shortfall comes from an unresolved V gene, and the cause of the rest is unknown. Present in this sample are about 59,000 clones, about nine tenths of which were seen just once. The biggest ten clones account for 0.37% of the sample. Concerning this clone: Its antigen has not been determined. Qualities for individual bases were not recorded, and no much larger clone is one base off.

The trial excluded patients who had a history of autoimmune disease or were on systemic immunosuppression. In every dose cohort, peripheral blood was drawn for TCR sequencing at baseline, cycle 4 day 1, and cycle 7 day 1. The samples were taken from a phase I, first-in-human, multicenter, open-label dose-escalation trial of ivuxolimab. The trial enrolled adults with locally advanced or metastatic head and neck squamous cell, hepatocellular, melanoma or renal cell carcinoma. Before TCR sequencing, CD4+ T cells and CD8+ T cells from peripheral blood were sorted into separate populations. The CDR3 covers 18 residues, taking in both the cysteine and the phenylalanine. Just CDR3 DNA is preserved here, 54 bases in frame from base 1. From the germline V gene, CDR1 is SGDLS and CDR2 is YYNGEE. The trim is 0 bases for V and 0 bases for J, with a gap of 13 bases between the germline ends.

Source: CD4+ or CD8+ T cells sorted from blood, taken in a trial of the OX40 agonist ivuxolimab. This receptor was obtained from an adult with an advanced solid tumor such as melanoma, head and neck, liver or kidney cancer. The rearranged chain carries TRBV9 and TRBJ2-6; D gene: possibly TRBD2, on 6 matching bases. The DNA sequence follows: TGTGCCAGCAGCGTAGGGGGAGGTGGAATCTCTGGGGCCAACGTCCTGACTTTC. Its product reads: CASSVGGGGISGANVLTF.